Each of the 14 T cell receptor beta chains below was sequenced from the same sample in a study of tumor and adjacent non-tumor tissue in lung cancer. A modified ARM-PCR protocol with three rounds of nested PCR amplified TCRbeta. TCRdb re-called the multiplex PCR reads through MiXCR, storing one row per CDR3 protein. The sample consists of under 150,000 distinct CDR3 sequences, around two thirds of them appearing once. No cell sorting was done before RNA was extracted from the tissue. Sequencing was performed on lung tumor tissue. All receptors derive from a man aged 60 to 69 with small cell lung cancer.

The rearrangement links TRBV20-1 to TRBJ2-2; D is possibly TRBD2 (5 bases). Between the trimmed V and J ends, which lost 2 bases and 0 bases, there was a span of 7 bases. Germline V gene sequence: CDR1 DFQATT, CDR2 SNEGSKA (reference sequence). The CDR3 sequence is 14 residues long. CDR3 nucleotide sequence: TGCAGTGCTAGATTCGGGGCGAACACCGGGGAGCTGTTTTTT. Its protein is CSARFGANTGELFF.

This chain joins TRBV6-1 and TRBJ1-3, with D tentatively TRBD1 (5 bases). The CDR3 runs to 13 residues. Looked up from germline, CDR1 is MNHNS and CDR2 is SASEGT. Trimming stripped 7 bases from V and 14 bases from J, with 21 bases between. The CDR3 spells CASTKDTGNTVYF. The CDR3 coding sequence is TGTGCCAGCACCAAGGACACCGGAAACACAGTATATTTT.

This clonotype occurred many times. The CDR3 DNA is TGCGCCAGCAGCCTAAAGACTAGCGCTTCCTACAATGAGCAGTTCTTC. Translated, it gives CASSLKTSASYNEQFF. The chain recombines TRBV4-1 with TRBJ2-1; 8 nucleotides align to TRBD2. Germline trimming cut 4 bases from V and 1 base from J; bases unmatched to any gene: 6. Germline values: CDR1 MGHRA, CDR2 YSYEKL. The CDR3 sequence is 16 residues long.

In the case of this clonotype: Mismatch with germline at one junction end may stem from a read error. The V call is TRBV11-2, the J call TRBJ2-3; perhaps TRBD1 as D (7 bases). Germline CDR1 SGHAT, CDR2 FQNNGV. The CDR3 extends over 17 amino acids. This CDR3 is CTSSSRGSGRGTDTRYF. The CDR3 region has the DNA TGTACCAGCAGCTCCCGGGGTAGCGGTAGGGGGACAGATACGCGGTATTTT.

As for this clonotype: A much larger clone lies one base from this, so it may be a read error. It is likely a read error, because the conserved phenylalanine at the end of the CDR3 is missing. The chain couples TRBV4-2 to TRBJ2-1; tentative D call: TRBD2 (7 bases). Germline CDR1 and CDR2: LGHNA and YNFKEQ. The CDR3 length is 17 residues. Trimming took 0 bases from V and 8 from J, leaving 20 bases between them. The CDR3 DNA follows: TGTGCCAGCAGCCAAGATCCGGGTGGTGGGAGGGGGTATGAGCAGTTCCTC. As protein: CASSQDPGGGRGYEQFL.

This clonotype appeared a single time. The junction differs from germline at one of its ends, possibly a read error. The chain employs TRBV11-2 and TRBJ2-1; D not certain. Germline V gene data show CDR1 as SGHAT and CDR2 as FQNNGV. The length of the CDR3 is 13 residues. The CDR3 loop reads CASRFTWQNEQFF. As DNA, the CDR3 is TGCGCCAGCAGATTCACATGGCAGAATGAGCAGTTCTTC.

V gene TRBV20-1 combines with J gene TRBJ1-1; D gene uncertain. The CDR3 totals 13 residues. The germline V gene encodes CDR1 DFQATT and CDR2 SNEGSKA (reference sequence). V gave up 6 bases and J gave up 0 bases, with 11 bases separating them. The CDR3 DNA reads TGCAGTGCCCCATTTAACATGAACACTGAAGCTTTCTTT. Protein product: CSAPFNMNTEAFF.

The chain joins TRBV6-6 to TRBJ1-4; D ambiguous. This CDR3 comprises 13 residues. Per the germline V gene, CDR1 is MNHNY and CDR2 is SVGAGI (reference sequence). V lost 7 bases to trimming and J lost 4 bases, with 10 bases between them. This CDR3 reads CASKIGSNEKLFF. The DNA of the CDR3 is TGTGCCAGCAAAATAGGGAGTAATGAAAAACTGTTTTTT.

At least ten counts were recorded for this clonotype. This chain joins TRBV12-3 or TRBV12-4 and TRBJ2-1; TRBD1 agrees at 10 bases. The trim removed 6 bases at V and 8 bases at J, leaving 7 bases unmatched. There are 14 residues in the CDR3. The CDR3 coding sequence is TGTGCCAGCAGGACCGGGACAGGGGCCCATGAGCAGTTCTTC. Translation gives CASRTGTGAHEQFF.

This clonotype was observed many times. The chain carries TRBV10-3 and TRBJ2-1; D tentatively fits TRBD1 or TRBD2 (6 bases each). The CDR3 loop spans 16 amino acids. Germline V gives CDR1 ENHRY, CDR2 SYGVKD. Trimming stripped 0 bases from V and 4 bases from J, with 13 bases between. CDR3 nucleotides: TGTGCCATCAGTGAGTCGGGTGGGGGGCCGTACAATGAGCAGTTCTTC. Translating it yields CAISESGGGPYNEQFF.

This rearrangement joins TRBV6-5 to TRBJ2-1; D is unclear. V was cut by 7 bases and J by 8 bases, with 24 bases left in between. Germline V lookup: CDR1 MNHEY, CDR2 SVGAGI. This CDR3 has 16 residues. The CDR3 DNA reads as TGTGCCAGCAATAACTCTTTCGGAATTAGGTTGCATGAGCAGTTCTTC. It codes for CASNNSFGIRLHEQFF.

Comment on this clonotype: Germline and junction disagree at one end, which may indicate a read error. The CDR3 here is CASSSDGTGGLMTQYF. DNA of the CDR3: TGTGCAAGCAGCTCGGACGGGACAGGGGGCTTGATGACCCAGTACTTC. The chain couples TRBV5-5 to TRBJ2-5; 12 nucleotides align to TRBD1. The germline V gene encodes CDR1 SGHKS and CDR2 YYEKEE (reference sequence). There are 16 residues in the CDR3.

Comments on this clonotype: A read error is possible here, since a much larger clone lies one base away. The chain combines TRBV4-1 with TRBJ2-3; TRBD2 agrees at 10 bases. The CDR3 length is 18 residues. CDR1 is MGHRA, CDR2 YSYEKL, per germline. Here the CDR3 DNA reads TGCGCCAGCAACCAAGATCTTGCGGGACTAGCGAAAGCAGATACGCAGTATTTT. This translates into CASNQDLAGLAKADTQYF.

A remark on this clonotype: Compared with germline, one end of the junction differs, possibly owing to a read error. CDR3 sequence: CANSRPGGKNIQYF. As DNA, the CDR3 is TGTGCCAACAGTAGACCCGGGGGCAAAAACATTCAGTACTTC. This chain uses TRBV28 with TRBJ2-4, with D possibly matching TRBD2 (6 bases). CDR1 is MDHEN and CDR2 is SYDVKM in the germline V gene. The CDR3 consists of 14 residues. The variable domain in full, with the rest retrieved from reference TRBV28 and TRBJ2-4, is DVKVTQSSRYLVKRTGEKVFLECVQDMDHENMFWYRQDPGLGLRLIYFSYDVKMKEKGDIPEGYSVSREKKERFSLILESASTNQTSMYLCANSRPGGKNIQYFGAGTRLSVL.